The 30 T cell receptor beta chains listed next were all sequenced from one sample in a study of T cells after yellow fever vaccination. TCRdb re-called the 5' RACE reads through MiXCR, storing one row per CDR3 protein. The data show some 550,000 distinct CDR3 sequences, under 25% seen once. Material: PBMCs, obtained 15 days after the yellow fever booster vaccination. The receptors derive from a man aged 25-45 years who received the YFV17D yellow fever vaccine.

Worth noting for this clonotype: A junction boundary mismatches the germline segment, possibly from a read error. The chain combines TRBV7-2 with TRBJ2-5; 11 bases agree with TRBD2. The CDR3 is 16 amino acids. Germline V lookup: CDR1 SGHTA, CDR2 FQGNSA. CDR3 bases: TGTGCCAGCGGCTTAGGCTTTGGACTAGCGGGAGAGACCCAGTACTTC. Translation gives CASGLGFGLAGETQYF.

The V call is TRBV7-2, the J call TRBJ2-3; D uncertain. The V and J ends lost 1 base and 9 bases respectively, with 8 bases between them. The V gene's germline CDR1 is SGHTA and CDR2 FQGNSA. The CDR3 consists of 12 residues. This CDR3 is CASSLEETTQYF. In DNA, the CDR3 is TGTGCCAGCAGCTTAGAGGAGACAACGCAGTATTTT.

This rearrangement joins TRBV10-1 to TRBJ2-3; no clear D. Germline-derived CDR1 and CDR2 are WNHNN and SYGVQD (reference sequence). V was cut by 0 bases and J by 14 bases, with 12 bases left in between. The CDR3 runs 12 residues. CDR3 in amino acids: CASSESPGPMYF. Written as DNA, the CDR3 is TGCGCCAGCAGTGAGTCGCCGGGCCCTATGTATTTT.

This clonotype was observed a handful of times. J is TRBJ2-1 and V is TRBV20-1; 12 bases agree with TRBD2. This CDR3 has 16 amino acids. Losses at the gene ends were 6 bases for V and 4 bases for J; bases not matched to a gene: 10. Germline V gives CDR1 DFQATT, CDR2 SNEGSKA (reference sequence). CDR3 sequence: CSAPRLAGGRYNEQFF. The CDR3 nucleotides read TGCAGTGCCCCCCGGCTAGCGGGAGGGCGTTACAATGAGCAGTTCTTC.

This clonotype was picked up a small number of times. V usage is TRBV5-1 and J usage is TRBJ2-7; weak D call: TRBD2 (5 bases). CDR1 is SGHRS and CDR2 is YFSETQ in the germline V gene. CDR3 length: 14 amino acids. The V and J ends lost 0 bases and 2 bases respectively, with 9 bases between them. In nucleotides, the CDR3 is TGCGCCAGCAGCTTGGCCCGGGATGCCTACGAGCAGTACTTC. Translation: CASSLARDAYEQYF.

The chain links TRBV29-1 to TRBJ2-1, with 9 bases aligning to TRBD2. The CDR3 totals 14 residues. V dropped 7 bases and J dropped 9; count of bases not matched to a gene: 13. Per germline, CDR1 SQVTM and CDR2 ANQGSEA. The CDR3 loop is CSGRLAGAQTEQFF. CDR3 coding DNA: TGCAGCGGAAGATTAGCGGGAGCCCAAACTGAGCAGTTCTTC.

The J gene is TRBJ2-7, the V gene TRBV11-2; no reliable D call. This CDR3 is 12 amino acids long. The V and J ends lost 5 bases and 5 bases respectively, with 10 bases between them. Germline V gene sequence: CDR1 SGHAT, CDR2 FQNNGV. Here the CDR3 reads CASSRMPHEQYF. Written as DNA, the CDR3 is TGTGCCAGCAGCCGTATGCCCCACGAGCAGTACTTC.

There are a few counts of this clonotype. V gene TRBV20-1 combines with J gene TRBJ2-5; 7 nucleotides agree with TRBD2. Germline V gene sequence: CDR1 DFQATT, CDR2 SNEGSKA (reference sequence). The CDR3 totals 13 residues. V trimming: 5 bases; J trimming: 4 bases; junction bases outside the gene matches: 7. The chain's CDR3 is CSAPLGGGETQYF. In DNA form, the CDR3 reads TGCAGTGCTCCCCTGGGGGGGGGAGAGACCCAGTACTTC.

This rearrangement joins TRBV27 to TRBJ2-2; TRBD1 might be the D (6 bases). The CDR3 runs to 14 residues. V lost 10 bases to trimming and J lost 0 bases, with 12 bases between them. Germline CDR1 reads MNHEY; CDR2 reads SMNVEV (reference sequence). CDR3 protein: CATKRDTNTGELFF. CDR3 coding DNA: TGTGCCACCAAACGGGACACGAACACCGGGGAGCTGTTTTTT.

This clonotype was counted between two and nine times. The chain couples TRBV6-2 or TRBV6-3 to TRBJ2-7; D not resolved. Germline CDR1 MNHEY, CDR2 SVGEGT. V was clipped by 1 base and J by 0 bases, with 1 base between them. The CDR3 spans 12 residues. DNA of the CDR3: TGTGCCAGCAGTTACTTCTCCTACGAGCAGTACTTC. This encodes CASSYFSYEQYF.

This clonotype was counted a few times. The chain uses TRBV10-3 and TRBJ2-3, with TRBD2 as a possible D gene (6 bases). Trimming removed 4 bases from V and 10 bases from J, with 15 bases in between. The CDR3 runs to 13 residues. Looked up from germline, CDR1 is ENHRY and CDR2 is SYGVKD. CDR3 nucleotide sequence: TGTGCCATCAGTGGACAAGAACTAGCTGCGCAGTATTTT. Translated: CAISGQELAAQYF.

The rearrangement uses TRBV10-3 and TRBJ2-5; possible D gene TRBD2, 6 bases. The germline V gene encodes CDR1 ENHRY and CDR2 SYGVKD. Trimming took 8 bases from V and 3 from J, leaving 13 bases between them. CDR3 length: 13 residues. The CDR3 region has the DNA TGTGCCATCGGGAGGAGAGGAGAAGAGACCCAGTACTTC. It yields the protein CAIGRRGEETQYF.

This clonotype appeared a few times. V and J are TRBV27 and TRBJ1-3; D unclear. The CDR3 length is 15 residues. Trimming removed 5 bases at V and 0 bases at J, with 11 bases between. The V gene's germline CDR1 is MNHEY and CDR2 SMNVEV (reference sequence). Here the CDR3 reads CASSLAPRSGNTIYF. The CDR3 nucleotides read TGTGCCAGCAGTCTGGCCCCCCGCTCTGGAAACACCATATATTTT.

This clonotype has more than one count but fewer than ten. The chain uses TRBV20-1 and TRBJ1-1; 8 bases are a match to TRBD1. The CDR3 runs 11 residues. J gave up 10 bases and V 7 bases, and 8 bases lay outside the gene matches. The germline V gene has CDR1 DFQATT and CDR2 SNEGSKA (reference sequence). The CDR3: CSGSGGGGAFF. For the CDR3, the DNA is TGCAGTGGATCAGGGGGCGGAGGAGCTTTCTTT.

This clonotype showed up just a few times. The CDR3 DNA follows: TGCGCCAGCAGCAATGGAAGGGGGACTTTGAACACTGAAGCTTTCTTT. Its protein is CASSNGRGTLNTEAFF. The chain carries TRBV5-1 and TRBJ1-1; D is possibly TRBD1 (6 bases). Germline CDR1 SGHRS, CDR2 YFSETQ. CDR3 length equals 16 residues. V was cut by 4 bases and J by 0 bases, with 16 bases left in between.

This clonotype was picked up a small number of times. The gene calls are TRBV7-9 and TRBJ2-7; 7 nucleotides match TRBD1. V gave up 5 bases and J gave up 0 bases; unmatched junction bases: 7. Germline V gives CDR1 SEHNR, CDR2 FQNEAQ (reference sequence). The CDR3 is 15 residues long. DNA for the CDR3: TGTGCCAGCAGCCGAGAAGGGACAGTCTCCTACGAGCAGTACTTC. This encodes CASSREGTVSYEQYF.

The chain carries TRBV24-1 and TRBJ2-1, with D uncertain. CDR1 and CDR2 (germline): KGHDR, SFDVKD. V was cut by 4 bases and J by 11 bases, with 14 bases left in between. CDR3 length: 13 residues. The CDR3 nucleotides are TGTGCCACCAGTGACGACTTGGGGTCGAAGCAGTTCTTC. As protein: CATSDDLGSKQFF.

There are a few counts of this clonotype. The rearrangement uses TRBV24-1 and TRBJ2-1; TRBD2 agrees at 7 bases. Germline trimming cut 9 bases from V and 3 bases from J; bases unmatched to any gene: 1. Germline CDR1 and CDR2: KGHDR and SFDVKD. The CDR3 extends over 12 amino acids. The CDR3 loop is CATSSGYNEQFF. For the CDR3, the DNA is TGTGCCACCTCTAGCGGCTACAATGAGCAGTTCTTC.

This clonotype has a single count. The chain links TRBV30 to TRBJ1-2; perhaps TRBD1 as D (6 bases). With 5 bases removed from V and 2 bases from J, the gap between germline ends came to 27 bases. CDR3 length equals 18 residues. Germline loops: CDR1 GTSNPN, CDR2 SVGIG (reference sequence). CDR3 coding DNA: TGTGCCTGGTTTCAATCGGGACACTTCACCCCAGCGAACTATGGCTACACCTTC. Translated, it gives CAWFQSGHFTPANYGYTF. The whole variable domain, remainder taken from reference TRBV30 and TRBJ1-2, is SQTIHQWPATLVQPVGSPLSLECTVEGTSNPNLYWYRQAAGRGLQLLFYSVGIGQISSEVPQNLSASRPQDRQFILSSKKLLLSDSGFYLCAWFQSGHFTPANYGYTFGSGTRLTVV.

This sequence joins TRBV6-5 and TRBJ2-7; TRBD1 might be the D (6 bases). Germline CDR1 is MNHEY and CDR2 is SVGAGI. Trimming pared 0 bases from V and 6 bases from J, leaving 15 bases between. The CDR3 is made up of 15 amino acids. This chain's CDR3 is CASSYSIQGFFEQYF. The DNA of the CDR3 is TGTGCCAGCAGTTACTCGATACAGGGTTTCTTCGAGCAGTACTTC.

This clonotype was counted between two and nine times. The chain carries TRBV4-3 and TRBJ2-4; D is perhaps TRBD1 (6 bases). The ends were cut back, 0 bases at V and 6 bases at J, with 21 bases in the middle. This CDR3 is built from 18 residues. The germline gives CDR1 LGHNA, CDR2 YSLEER. The CDR3 DNA reads TGCGCCAGCAGCCAAGATTTCGGGACATTTAGACTGGCAAACATTCAGTACTTC. Encoded protein: CASSQDFGTFRLANIQYF.

This clonotype was observed a few times. This chain uses TRBV5-1 with TRBJ2-7; D unclear. Germline-derived CDR1 and CDR2 are SGHRS and YFSETQ. The ends were cut back, 5 bases at V and 7 bases at J, with 16 bases in the middle. The CDR3 has 13 amino acids. CDR3 sequence reads: CASRLSSLEEQYF. In DNA form, the CDR3 reads TGCGCCAGCAGGTTGAGTTCTTTAGAGGAGCAGTACTTC.

This clonotype has a handful of counts. The genes are TRBV7-2 and TRBJ2-1, with no clear D. CDR1 and CDR2 from the germline V gene are SGHTA and FQGNSA. CDR3 length: 13 amino acids. V was cut by 1 base and J by 10 bases, with 11 bases left in between. This CDR3 is CASSLGQPGEQFF. DNA for the CDR3: TGTGCCAGCAGCTTAGGGCAGCCCGGCGAGCAGTTCTTC.

J is TRBJ1-5 and V is TRBV2; D perhaps matches TRBD1 (5 bases). This CDR3 is built from 14 residues. V was pared by 6 bases and J by 11 bases, with 20 bases between. Germline V gene lookup returns CDR1 SNHLY and CDR2 FYNNEI. CDR3 region: CASSTGTSLGAQHF. In DNA form, the CDR3 reads TGTGCCAGCAGCACCGGGACCTCTCTTGGGGCCCAGCATTTT.

This clonotype appeared a few times. The genes are TRBV9 and TRBJ2-1; no definite D call. The CDR3 covers 14 residues. V dropped 3 bases and J dropped 4 bases, with 11 bases sitting between them. Germline V gene lookup returns CDR1 SGDLS and CDR2 YYNGEE. The CDR3 DNA reads as TGTGCCAGCAGCGGACGGCAGGTTTACAATGAGCAGTTCTTC. Translated: CASSGRQVYNEQFF.

This clonotype was recorded a few times. Compared with germline, one end of the junction differs, possibly owing to a read error. V usage is TRBV3-1 and J usage is TRBJ1-1, with D unresolved. Germline CDR1 and CDR2: LGHDT and YNNKEL (reference sequence). The CDR3 totals 14 residues. CDR3 in DNA: TGTGCCAGCAGCCAAGGGACCACGAACGCTGAAGCTTTCTTT. Translated: CASSQGTTNAEAFF.

V usage is TRBV7-2 and J usage is TRBJ2-3, with D possibly matching TRBD2 (6 bases). CDR3 length: 15 residues. In germline, CDR1 is SGHTA, CDR2 FQGNSA. Trimming left V 1 base short and J 6 bases short, with 14 bases between. The CDR3 is CASSLGPLAWDTQYF. As DNA, the CDR3 is TGTGCCAGCAGCTTAGGTCCTCTAGCGTGGGATACGCAGTATTTT.

This chain joins TRBV9 and TRBJ2-1; no clear D gene. V gave up 4 bases and J gave up 3 bases, with 8 bases separating them. The CDR3 extends over 13 amino acids. Germline values: CDR1 SGDLS, CDR2 YYNGEE. CDR3 nucleotides: TGTGCCAGCAGCCGTAGTTACTACAATGAGCAGTTCTTC. It is translated as CASSRSYYNEQFF.

The table lists this clonotype with a few counts. The V gene is TRBV12-3 or TRBV12-4, the J gene TRBJ1-2, with D perhaps matching TRBD1 (6 bases). V lost 1 base, J lost 4 bases, and 7 bases lay in between. The CDR3 is 13 residues long. This CDR3 reads CASSLVGGYGYTF. The CDR3 nucleotides are TGTGCCAGCAGTTTAGTAGGGGGCTATGGCTACACCTTC.

The sample holds a few counts of this clonotype. J is TRBJ2-7 and V is TRBV7-2; 9 nucleotides line up with TRBD2. Per germline, CDR1 SGHTA and CDR2 FQGNSA. After removal of 4 bases from V and 2 bases from J, the junction contained 6 bases not matched to a gene. This CDR3 comprises 15 residues. CDR3 DNA sequence: TGTGCCAGCAGCTCCGGGACTAGCCTACCCTACGAGCAGTACTTC. It yields the protein CASSSGTSLPYEQYF. Filled out from reference TRBV7-2 and TRBJ2-7, the complete variable domain reads GAGVSQSPSNKVTEKGKDVELRCDPISGHTALYWYRQSLGQGLEFLIYFQGNSAPDKSGLPSDRFSAERTGGSVSTLTIQRTQQEDSAVYLCASSSGTSLPYEQYFGPGTRLTVT.